The present T cell receptor (beta chain) was sequenced within a study of blood T cell repertoires in COVID-19. At the level of the study: COVID-19 samples, acute and convalescent, were from the United States, Italy and Spain.

Cohort placement rested on clinical history that participants reported themselves. Repertoires were generated with immunoSEQ multiplex PCR, while TCRdb's copy carries only in-frame clones and drops some. Altogether more than 200,000 clones are present, over 75% being singletons, with the ten largest covering approximately 7.4%. The CDR3 spans 15 residues. The ends were cut back, 5 bases at V and 0 bases at J, with 15 bases in the middle. Germline V gives CDR1 DFQATT, CDR2 SNEGSKA (reference sequence). The TCR was taken from a woman in her thirties or forties with acute COVID-19. V is TRBV20-1 and J is TRBJ2-3, with D hard to call. The sequenced sample was PBMCs or T cells enriched from blood (not recorded which). The DNA for the CDR3 is TGCAGTGCTGGTGGTTACGGGTTTAGCACAGATACGCAGTATTTT. Translated: CSAGGYGFSTDTQYF.